This TCR beta chain was found in a study of T cell repertoires in cytomegalovirus infection. CDR3 length equals 16 residues. Trimming at V came to 5 bases and at J to 1 base, leaving 6 bases not matched to a gene. Germline assignment: CDR1 MGHDK and CDR2 SYGVNS. TCRdb re-called the reads with MiXCR, one entry per CDR3 protein. The sample consists of roughly 920,000 distinct CDR3 sequences, around 29% of them appearing once. With regard to this clonotype: Its antigen is not known.

The sequencing here drew on cultured CD8+ T cells from PBMCs, taken from culture after CMV antigen stimulation. The origin of this receptor is a human donor in good health (CMV status not recorded). Some clones in this sample may be carry-over from other donors' samples. V is TRBV25-1 and J is TRBJ2-1, with 9 bases identical to TRBD2. The CDR3 region has the DNA TGTGCCAGCAGTAGCGGGGGGTCATTTTCCTACAATGAGCAGTTCTTC. It is translated as CASSSGGSFSYNEQFF. Drawing the rest from reference TRBV25-1 and TRBJ2-1, the complete variable domain is EADIYQTPRYLVIGTGKKITLECSQTMGHDKMYWYQQDPGMELHLIHYSYGVNSTEKGDLSSESTVSRIRTEHFPLTLESARPSHTSQYLCASSSGGSFSYNEQFFGPGTRLTVL.